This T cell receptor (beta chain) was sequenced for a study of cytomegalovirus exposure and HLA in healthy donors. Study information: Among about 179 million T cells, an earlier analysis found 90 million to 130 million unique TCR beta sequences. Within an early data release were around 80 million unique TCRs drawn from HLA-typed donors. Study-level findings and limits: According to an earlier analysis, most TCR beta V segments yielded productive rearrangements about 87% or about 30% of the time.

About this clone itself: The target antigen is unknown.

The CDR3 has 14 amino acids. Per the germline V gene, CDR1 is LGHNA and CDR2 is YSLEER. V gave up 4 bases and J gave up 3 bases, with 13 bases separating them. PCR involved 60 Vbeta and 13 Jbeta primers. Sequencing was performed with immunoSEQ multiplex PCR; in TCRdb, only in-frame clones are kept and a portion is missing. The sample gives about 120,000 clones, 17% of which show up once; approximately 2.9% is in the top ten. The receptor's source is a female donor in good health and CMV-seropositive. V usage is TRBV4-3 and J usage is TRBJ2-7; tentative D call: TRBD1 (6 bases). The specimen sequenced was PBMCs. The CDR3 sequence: CASSRKTGFYEQYF. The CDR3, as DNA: TGCGCCAGCAGCCGGAAAACAGGGTTCTACGAGCAGTACTTC.